The rows below give T cell receptor beta chains drawn from one sample of a study of beta chain features in type 1 diabetes. Produced via immunoSEQ multiplex PCR; TCRdb's table is partial and in-frame only. The table records approximately 270,000 clones, roughly an eighth of them present only once. Sequenced input: naive CD4+ T cells from blood. These receptor sequences come from a man in his thirties or forties with type 1 diabetes. The CDR3 runs from the conserved cysteine through the conserved F or W. The D gene is left open where the match is weak. Size is omitted from some rows. Given values are once, few, many or a class for expanded clones.

CDR3	DNA	D	V	size	J
CASSLGTSVAYNEQFF	TGTGCCAGCAGCTTAGGGACTAGCGTAGCCTACAATGAGCAGTTCTTC	TRBD2	TRBV5-4	few	TRBJ2-1
CASSLMGATLDTQYF	TGTGCCAGCAGTTTGATGGGGGCTACGCTAGATACGCAGTATTTT	-	TRBV28	-	TRBJ2-3
CASSFPPGQGKVDTF	TGTGCCAGCAGCTTTCCACCGGGACAGGGGAAGGTAGACACCTTC	TRBD1	TRBV7-9	-	TRBJ1-2
CASSPAVLAGENEQFF	TGTGCCAGCAGCCCCGCGGTCCTAGCGGGAGAGAATGAGCAGTTCTTC	TRBD2	TRBV5-4	few	TRBJ2-1
CASSLGQPSYNEQFF	TGTGCCAGCAGCTTAGGACAGCCCTCCTACAATGAGCAGTTCTTC	-	TRBV7-3	-	TRBJ2-1
CASSRGQGAKNIQYF	TGTGCCAGCAGCCGGGGACAGGGGGCCAAAAACATTCAGTACTTC	TRBD1	TRBV28	-	TRBJ2-4
CASSPGLAGAYEQYF	TGTGCCAGCAGCCCGGGACTAGCGGGAGCCTACGAGCAGTACTTC	TRBD2	TRBV7-2	-	TRBJ2-7
CASSLGRGEAFF	TGCGCCAGCAGCTTGGGGAGGGGAGAAGCTTTCTTT	-	TRBV5-1	few	TRBJ1-1
CASILTGGQTEAFF	TGTGCCAGCATCTTGACAGGGGGACAAACTGAAGCTTTCTTT	TRBD1	TRBV6-1	-	TRBJ1-1
CASSRQGADIQYF	TGTGCCAGCAGCCGACAGGGGGCCGACATTCAGTACTTC	TRBD1	TRBV5-4	-	TRBJ2-4
CASSSTSGIPYEQYF	TGTGCCAGCAGCTCGACTAGCGGGATCCCCTACGAGCAGTACTTC	TRBD2	TRBV7-9	few	TRBJ2-7
CASRPGLAFTDTQYF	TGTGCCAGCAGACCGGGACTAGCCTTCACAGATACGCAGTATTTT	TRBD2	TRBV28	-	TRBJ2-3
CASSVSREGEQYF	TGTGCCAGCAGCGTTAGCAGGGAGGGCGAGCAGTACTTC	TRBD2	TRBV9	few	TRBJ2-7
CASSVEASGRVHEQFF	TGTGCCAGCAGCGTAGAGGCTAGCGGGAGGGTCCATGAGCAGTTCTTC	TRBD2	TRBV9	-	TRBJ2-1
CSVEEGRNIQYF	TGCAGCGTTGAAGAGGGGAGGAACATTCAGTACTTC	-	TRBV29-1	-	TRBJ2-4
CASIRTGDRFRNKDIQYF	TGTGCCAGCATCCGAACCGGGGACAGGTTTCGAAATAAGGACATTCAGTACTTC	TRBD1	TRBV11-2	-	TRBJ2-4
CASSSADGEGNNEQFF	TGTGCCAGCAGCTCGGCCGACGGGGAGGGCAACAATGAGCAGTTCTTC	TRBD2	TRBV11-1	-	TRBJ2-1
CASSYLSSGANVLTF	TGTGCCAGCAGTTACCTGAGCTCTGGGGCCAACGTCCTGACTTTC	-	TRBV6-5	few	TRBJ2-6
CASRPGNQPQHF	TGTGCCAGCAGACCCGGGAATCAGCCCCAGCATTTT	-	TRBV28	once	TRBJ1-5
CAWSVLSGELFF	TGTGCCTGGAGTGTACTGAGCGGGGAACTGTTTTTT	-	TRBV30	-	TRBJ1-4
CASSRPPGYGANVLTF	TGTGCCAGCAGCAGACCTCCGGGTTATGGGGCCAACGTCCTGACTTTC	-	TRBV2	-	TRBJ2-6
CASSPFRLAGGNEQFF	TGTGCCAGCAGTCCATTCCGACTAGCGGGAGGCAATGAGCAGTTCTTC	TRBD2	TRBV28	few	TRBJ2-1
CASSVGQGPTDTQYF	TGTGCCAGCAGCGTAGGACAGGGCCCCACAGATACGCAGTATTTT	TRBD1	TRBV9	few	TRBJ2-3
CASSSRRGATYEQYF	TGTGCCAGCAGCTCCCGACGGGGGGCCACCTACGAGCAGTACTTC	-	TRBV5-4	-	TRBJ2-7
CASSAGLARETQYF	TGTGCCAGCAGCGCGGGACTAGCGCGAGAGACCCAGTACTTC	TRBD2	TRBV2	few	TRBJ2-5
CASSPSSQGKETQYF	TGTGCCAGCAGTCCGTCCTCCCAGGGGAAAGAGACCCAGTACTTC	-	TRBV28	-	TRBJ2-5
CASSQEAENYGYTF	TGTGCCAGCAGCCAAGAAGCGGAGAACTATGGCTACACCTTC	-	TRBV4-2	few	TRBJ1-2
CASSKDTYEQYF	TGTGCCAGTAGTAAGGACACCTACGAGCAGTACTTC	-	TRBV19	-	TRBJ2-7